These 8 T cell receptor beta chains were sequenced from one sample in a study of shared clonotypes between healthy human individuals. Generated by immunoSEQ multiplex PCR, the TCRdb table keeps only in-frame clones and is missing some. The repertoire consists of about 2.3 million clones, with roughly 93% occurring once and the leading ten covering under 0.45%. Sequencing was done on a sample of naive CD4+ T cells from PBMCs. Subset in this sample: CD45RA+ positively selected. The receptor source for this set is a young man in good health. Some clones in this sample may be carry-over from other donors' samples.

The rearrangement uses TRBV6-4 and TRBJ2-5; 7 bases match TRBD1. The junction had 8 bases not matched to a gene; V was cut back by 0 bases and J by 1 base. CDR3 length equals 17 residues. Germline CDR1 is MRHNA and CDR2 is SNTAGT. Here the CDR3 DNA reads TGTGCCAGCAGTGACTCGACGGGACAGACGATCCAAGAGACCCAGTACTTC. Protein sequence: CASSDSTGQTIQETQYF.

CDR3 bases: TGTGCCAGCAGCTTCGACAGGGGAAACACTGAAGCTTTCTTT. Amino acids: CASSFDRGNTEAFF. The gene calls are TRBV5-6 and TRBJ1-1, with 8 bases lining up with TRBD1. Germline V CDR1 and CDR2: SGHDT, YYEEEE. V dropped 2 bases and J dropped 2; count of bases not matched to a gene: 2. The length of the CDR3 is 14 residues.

In regard to this clone: The sample has other DNA sequences that encode this CDR3 too. V usage is TRBV9 and J usage is TRBJ1-1; 7 nucleotides match TRBD1. The CDR3 extends over 14 amino acids. The J segment lost 2 bases and the V segment lost 4 bases, leaving 5 bases of the junction unmatched. Germline values: CDR1 SGDLS, CDR2 YYNGEE. CDR3: CASSPTGANTEAFF. CDR3 DNA sequence: TGTGCCAGCAGCCCAACAGGGGCTAACACTGAAGCTTTCTTT.

The gene calls are TRBV4-1 and TRBJ2-7; D gene uncertain. Per the germline V gene, CDR1 is MGHRA and CDR2 is YSYEKL. V was clipped by 0 bases and J by 4 bases, with 7 bases between them. This CDR3 has 13 residues. In DNA, the CDR3 is TGCGCCAGCAGCCAAGATTCCCTTTACGAGCAGTACTTC. The encoded protein is CASSQDSLYEQYF.

The CDR3: CASSIRGRGSYEQYF. The CDR3 nucleotides are TGTGCCAGTAGTATCAGGGGGCGAGGCTCCTACGAGCAGTACTTC. The chain uses TRBV19 and TRBJ2-7, with TRBD1 matching 8 bases. V lost 3 bases, J lost 0 bases, and 4 bases stayed unmatched. CDR3 length: 15 amino acids. The germline gives CDR1 LNHDA, CDR2 SQIVND (reference sequence).

On this clone itself: In the same sample, other DNA sequences code for this CDR3. The chain has TRBV6-5 and TRBJ1-1, with D unresolved. Germline V gene sequence: CDR1 MNHEY, CDR2 SVGAGI. This CDR3 is 13 amino acids long. Trimming pared 2 bases from V and 2 bases from J, leaving 6 bases between. The CDR3 sequence: CASSYNRNTEAFF. The DNA for the CDR3 is TGTGCCAGCAGTTACAACAGAAACACTGAAGCTTTCTTT.

The V gene is TRBV4-1, the J gene TRBJ1-2; possibly TRBD1 for D (5 bases). The length of the CDR3 is 17 residues. V dropped 1 base and J dropped 5 bases, with 20 bases sitting between them. CDR1 and CDR2 from the germline V gene are MGHRA and YSYEKL. CDR3 bases: TGCGCCAGCAGCCAAGTTCGGGGGGAAAGGGGTGGATATGGCTACACCTTC. This gives the protein CASSQVRGERGGYGYTF.

The rearrangement joins TRBV4-2 to TRBJ1-5; D unclear. V gave up 1 base and J gave up 7 bases, with 14 bases separating them. Germline lookup yields CDR1 LGHNA and CDR2 YNFKEQ. This CDR3 region has 15 residues. CDR3 coding DNA: TGTGCCAGCAGCCAAGCAAAAGGCTTGGTGCAGCCCCAGCATTTT. It is translated as CASSQAKGLVQPQHF.